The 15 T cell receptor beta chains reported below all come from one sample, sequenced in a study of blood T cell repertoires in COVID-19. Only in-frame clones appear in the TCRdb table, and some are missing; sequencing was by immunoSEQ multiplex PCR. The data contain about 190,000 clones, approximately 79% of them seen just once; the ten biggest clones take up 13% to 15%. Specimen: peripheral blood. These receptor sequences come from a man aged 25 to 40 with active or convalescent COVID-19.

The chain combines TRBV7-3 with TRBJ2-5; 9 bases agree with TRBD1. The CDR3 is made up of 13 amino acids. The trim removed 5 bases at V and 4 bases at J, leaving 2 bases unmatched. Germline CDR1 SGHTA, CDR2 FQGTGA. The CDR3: CASSLTGGETQYF. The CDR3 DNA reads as TGTGCCAGCAGCCTGACAGGGGGAGAGACCCAGTACTTC. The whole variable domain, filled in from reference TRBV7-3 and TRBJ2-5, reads GAGVSQTPSNKVTEKGKYVELRCDPISGHTALYWYRQSLGQGPEFLIYFQGTGAADDSGLPNDRFFAVRPEGSVSTLKIQRTERGDSAVYLCASSLTGGETQYFGPGTRLLVL.

This CDR3 reads CASSLRSGNEQFF. The CDR3 region has the DNA TGTGCCAGCAGCCTACGGTCTGGCAATGAGCAGTTCTTC. J is TRBJ2-1 and V is TRBV16; D is ambiguous. The length of the CDR3 is 13 residues. V lost 4 bases, J lost 6 bases, and 10 bases lay in between. Looked up from germline, CDR1 is KGHSY and CDR2 is FQNENV. Looking up the rest from reference TRBV16 and TRBJ2-1 gives the full variable domain: GEEVAQTPKHLVRGEGQKAKLYCAPIKGHSYVFWYQQVLKNEFKFLISFQNENVFDETGMPKERFSAKCLPNSPCSLEIQATKLEDSAVYFCASSLRSGNEQFFGPGTRLTVL.

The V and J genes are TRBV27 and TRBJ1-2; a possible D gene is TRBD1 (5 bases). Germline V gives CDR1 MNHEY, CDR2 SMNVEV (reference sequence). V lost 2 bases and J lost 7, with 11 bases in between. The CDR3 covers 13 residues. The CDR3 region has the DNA TGTGCCAGCAGTTTAAAAGGGGTGGGTGGCTACACCTTC. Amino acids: CASSLKGVGGYTF.

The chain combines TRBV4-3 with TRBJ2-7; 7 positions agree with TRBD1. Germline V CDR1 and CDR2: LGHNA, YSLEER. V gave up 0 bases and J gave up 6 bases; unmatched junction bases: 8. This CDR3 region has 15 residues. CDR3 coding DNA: TGCGCCAGCAGCCAAGACAGGTACAGGGGTCTCGAGCAGTACTTC. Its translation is CASSQDRYRGLEQYF.

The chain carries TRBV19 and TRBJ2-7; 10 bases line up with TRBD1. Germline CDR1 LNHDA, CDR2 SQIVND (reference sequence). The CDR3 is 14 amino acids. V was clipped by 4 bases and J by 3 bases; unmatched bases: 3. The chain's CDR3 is CASSRGQGIYEQYF. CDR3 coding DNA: TGTGCCAGTAGTAGGGGACAGGGGATCTACGAGCAGTACTTC.

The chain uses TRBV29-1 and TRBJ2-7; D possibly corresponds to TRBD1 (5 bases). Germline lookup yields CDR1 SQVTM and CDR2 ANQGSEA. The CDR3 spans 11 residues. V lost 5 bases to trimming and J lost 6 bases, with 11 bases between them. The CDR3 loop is CSVLQGPEQYV. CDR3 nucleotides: TGCAGCGTTCTTCAGGGCCCCGAGCAGTACGTC.

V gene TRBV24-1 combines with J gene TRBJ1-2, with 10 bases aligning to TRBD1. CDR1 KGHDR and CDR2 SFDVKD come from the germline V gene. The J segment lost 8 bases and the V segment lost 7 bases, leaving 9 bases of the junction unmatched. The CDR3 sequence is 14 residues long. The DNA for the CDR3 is TGTGCCACCAGGGACGGGACAGGGGACCTAGGCTACACCTTC. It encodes CATRDGTGDLGYTF.

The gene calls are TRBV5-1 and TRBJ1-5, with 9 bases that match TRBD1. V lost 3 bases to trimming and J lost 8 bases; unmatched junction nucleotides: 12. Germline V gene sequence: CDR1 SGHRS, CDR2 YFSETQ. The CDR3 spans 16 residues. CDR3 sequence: CASSSSGTGMGEPQHF. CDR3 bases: TGCGCCAGCAGCTCCTCCGGGACAGGGATGGGGGAGCCCCAGCATTTT.

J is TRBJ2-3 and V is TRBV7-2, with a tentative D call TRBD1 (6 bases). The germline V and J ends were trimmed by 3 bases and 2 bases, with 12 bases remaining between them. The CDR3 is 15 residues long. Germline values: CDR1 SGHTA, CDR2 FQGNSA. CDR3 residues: CASSFSDRFTDTQYF. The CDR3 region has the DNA TGTGCCAGCAGCTTCTCTGACAGGTTCACAGATACGCAGTATTTT.

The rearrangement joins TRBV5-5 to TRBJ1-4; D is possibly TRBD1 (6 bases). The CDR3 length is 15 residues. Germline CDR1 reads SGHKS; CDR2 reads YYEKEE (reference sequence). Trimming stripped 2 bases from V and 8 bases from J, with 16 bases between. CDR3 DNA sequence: TGTGCCAGCAGCTTAGAACAGGGAATACGAGAAAAACTGTTTTTT. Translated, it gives CASSLEQGIREKLFF.

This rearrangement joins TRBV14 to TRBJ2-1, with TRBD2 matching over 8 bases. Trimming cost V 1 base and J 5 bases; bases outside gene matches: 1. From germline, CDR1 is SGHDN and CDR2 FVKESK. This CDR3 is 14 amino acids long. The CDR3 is CASSQAGGHNEQFF. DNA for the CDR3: TGTGCCAGCAGCCAAGCGGGAGGGCACAATGAGCAGTTCTTC.

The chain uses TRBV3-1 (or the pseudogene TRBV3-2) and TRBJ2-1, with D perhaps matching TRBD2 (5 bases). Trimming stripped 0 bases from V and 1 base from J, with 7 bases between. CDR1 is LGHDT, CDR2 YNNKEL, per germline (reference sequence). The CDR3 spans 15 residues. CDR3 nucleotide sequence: TGTGCCAGCAGCCAAGAGACGGGGTCCTACAATGAGCAGTTCTTC. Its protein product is CASSQETGSYNEQFF.

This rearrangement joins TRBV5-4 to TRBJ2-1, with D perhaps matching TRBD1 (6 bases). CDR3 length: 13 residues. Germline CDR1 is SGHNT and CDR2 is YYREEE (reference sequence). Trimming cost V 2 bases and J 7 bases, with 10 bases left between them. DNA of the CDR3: TGTGCCAGCAGCTTAAGGGGGATGAATGAGCAGTTCTTC. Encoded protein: CASSLRGMNEQFF. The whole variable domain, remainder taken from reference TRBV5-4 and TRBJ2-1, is ETGVTQSPTHLIKTRGQQVTLRCSSQSGHNTVSWYQQALGQGPQFIFQYYREEENGRGNFPPRFSGLQFPNYSSELNVNALELDDSALYLCASSLRGMNEQFFGPGTRLTVL.

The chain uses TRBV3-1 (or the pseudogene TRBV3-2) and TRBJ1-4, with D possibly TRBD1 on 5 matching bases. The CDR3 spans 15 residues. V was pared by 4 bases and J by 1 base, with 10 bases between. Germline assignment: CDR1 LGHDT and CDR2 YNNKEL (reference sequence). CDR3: CASSPGGETNEKLFF. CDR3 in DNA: TGTGCCAGCAGCCCCGGGGGGGAAACTAATGAAAAACTGTTTTTT.

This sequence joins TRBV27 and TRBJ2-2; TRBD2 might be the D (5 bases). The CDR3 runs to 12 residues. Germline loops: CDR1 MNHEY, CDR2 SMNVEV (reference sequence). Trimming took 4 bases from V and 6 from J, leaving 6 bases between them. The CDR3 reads CASSYGAGELFF. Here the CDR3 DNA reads TGTGCCAGCAGTTACGGGGCCGGGGAGCTGTTTTTT.